Included here is one T cell receptor (beta chain) sequence, with context. Germline V lookup: CDR1 SGDLS, CDR2 YYNGEE. The CDR3 is made up of 12 amino acids. Trimming stripped 3 bases from V and 4 bases from J, with 6 bases between. This sample is part of a study of PD-L1 blockade in urothelial cancer. Clones were sequenced by immunoSEQ multiplex PCR, and TCRdb holds only the in-frame ones, with some missing. The table lists roughly 53,000 clones, roughly 89% of them singletons. The time point was: pretreatment peripheral blood. The chain recombines TRBV9 with TRBJ2-3; D is undetermined. The source was PBMCs, collected around atezolizumab (anti-PD-L1) treatment. The sequence came from a woman aged 55-69 years with urothelial cancer. CDR3: CASSGLADTQYF. The CDR3 DNA is TGTGCCAGCAGCGGATTAGCAGATACGCAGTATTTT.